These 18 T cell receptor beta chains originate from one sample sequenced in a study of T cells in Graves' hyperthyroidism and ophthalmopathy. RNA transcripts provided the source from which TCR beta CDR3 regions were amplified. The primer set for the first-round RT-PCR of the TCR CDR3 was HTBI. One entry per CDR3 protein, called by TCRdb with MiXCR from the multiplex PCR reads. The sample yields fewer than 250,000 distinct CDR3 sequences, 16% seen once. Sequenced input: blood. These receptors were obtained from a woman aged 18-29 years with Graves' ophthalmopathy.

The genes are TRBV2 and TRBJ2-1, with 12 bases lining up with TRBD1. Germline lookup yields CDR1 SNHLY and CDR2 FYNNEI. The CDR3 length is 17 residues. Trimming cost V 6 bases and J 5 bases; bases outside gene matches: 11. The CDR3 sequence is CASSGTGTGGKHNEQFF. In nucleotides, the CDR3 is TGTGCCAGCAGCGGAACCGGGACAGGGGGCAAGCACAATGAGCAGTTCTTC.

The chain recombines TRBV19 with TRBJ1-1; D is unclear. CDR3 length: 14 residues. The ends were cut back, 9 bases at V and 1 base at J, with 15 bases in the middle. Germline V gene lookup returns CDR1 LNHDA and CDR2 SQIVND (reference sequence). CDR3 sequence reads: CASGGRVGNTEAFF. In nucleotides, the CDR3 is TGTGCCAGCGGTGGGAGAGTAGGGAACACTGAAGCTTTCTTT.

This clonotype showed up just a few times. The chain links TRBV19 to TRBJ2-4; D gene unclear. Per germline, CDR1 LNHDA and CDR2 SQIVND (reference sequence). The V gene lost 5 bases and the J gene lost 2 bases, with 16 bases spanning the gap. This CDR3 contains 16 residues. The CDR3 bases are TGTGCCAGTAGTGCGCCCCTATACTTTTCCAAAAACATTCAGTACTTC. Translated, it gives CASSAPLYFSKNIQYF. Full variable domain (rest looked up from reference TRBV19 and TRBJ2-4): DGGITQSPKYLFRKEGQNVTLSCEQNLNHDAMYWYRQDPGQGLRLIYYSQIVNDFQKGDIAEGYSVSREKKESFPLTVTSAQKNPTAFYLCASSAPLYFSKNIQYFGAGTRLSVL.

V is TRBV6-2 or TRBV6-3 and J is TRBJ2-1; TRBD2 matches 8 bases. The CDR3 totals 16 residues. Germline CDR1 reads MNHEY; CDR2 reads SVGEGT. The junction had 11 bases not matched to a gene; V was cut back by 6 bases and J by 4 bases. CDR3 DNA sequence: TGTGCCAGCAGCCGACCCCAAGCGGGAGCGTACAATGAGCAGTTCTTC. It translates to CASSRPQAGAYNEQFF.

In DNA, the CDR3 is TGTGCCAGCATGGGCTATGGCTACACCTTC. Translating it yields CASMGYGYTF. The V call is TRBV6-2 or TRBV6-3, the J call TRBJ1-2; unclear D gene. This CDR3 has 10 amino acids. Trimming pared 7 bases from V and 4 bases from J, leaving 4 bases between. The germline V gene encodes CDR1 MNHEY and CDR2 SVGEGT.

Ten or more counts support this clonotype. This chain connects TRBV7-3 to TRBJ2-5; TRBD2 might be the D (6 bases). Germline CDR1 reads SGHTA; CDR2 reads FQGTGA. Trimming took 1 base from V and 2 from J, leaving 8 bases between them. This CDR3 is 14 amino acids long. CDR3 amino acids: CASSLSSGQETQYF. The CDR3 DNA follows: TGTGCCAGCAGCTTAAGTAGCGGACAAGAGACCCAGTACTTC.

This clonotype has a count of ten or more. The CDR3 DNA reads TGTGCCAGCAGTTTAGCCGGGACAGCCTACGAGCAGTACTTC. Protein product: CASSLAGTAYEQYF. The chain is built from TRBV12-3 or TRBV12-4 and TRBJ2-7, with 7 bases identical to TRBD1. Losses at the gene ends were 0 bases for V and 2 bases for J; bases not matched to a gene: 1. The CDR3 runs to 14 residues.

In its sample, this clonotype was seen many times. The rearrangement links TRBV3-1 to TRBJ1-1; D uncertain. The germline CDR1 and CDR2 sequences are LGHDT and YNNKEL (reference sequence). The V end was cut by 5 bases, the J end by 1 base, with 8 bases between. The CDR3 totals 13 residues. CDR3 amino acids: CASSFQSNTEAFF. In DNA, the CDR3 is TGTGCCAGCAGCTTCCAATCGAACACTGAAGCTTTCTTT. Drawing the rest from reference TRBV3-1 and TRBJ1-1, the complete variable domain is DTAVSQTPKYLVTQMGNDKSIKCEQNLGHDTMYWYKQDSKKFLKIMFSYNNKELIINETVPNRFSPKSPDKAHLNLHINSLELGDSAVYFCASSFQSNTEAFFGQGTRLTVV.

This clonotype showed up many times. J is TRBJ1-2 and V is TRBV5-8; D is undetermined. The germline CDR1 and CDR2 sequences are SGHTS and YDEGEE. Trimming took off 3 bases at V and 6 bases at J, with 24 bases between the two ends. The CDR3 runs to 17 residues. CDR3 sequence reads: CASSYDRVSSTGNGYTF. In nucleotides, the CDR3 is TGTGCCAGCAGCTATGATAGGGTCTCGAGCACCGGGAATGGCTACACCTTC.

The V call is TRBV27, the J call TRBJ1-5; weak D call: TRBD1 (6 bases). The CDR3 is made up of 16 amino acids. CDR1 MNHEY and CDR2 SMNVEV come from the germline V gene (reference sequence). Deletions cut 3 bases from V and 3 bases from J, with 15 bases between. CDR3 residues: CASSLASGQTNQPQHF. CDR3 DNA: TGTGCCAGCAGTTTGGCCTCCGGACAGACCAATCAGCCCCAGCATTTT.

The chain employs TRBV3-1 and TRBJ1-2; TRBD1 matches at 10 bases. Unmatched junction bases numbered 13, after V lost 6 bases and J lost 0 bases. Germline-derived CDR1 and CDR2 are LGHDT and YNNKEL (reference sequence). The CDR3 consists of 18 residues. CDR3 residues: CASSRNDRGRSANYGYTF. The DNA of the CDR3 is TGTGCCAGCAGTCGTAATGACAGGGGGCGAAGCGCTAACTATGGCTACACCTTC.

This clonotype was seen ten or more times. The gene calls are TRBV5-8 and TRBJ1-4, with 9 bases lining up with TRBD1. V was clipped by 0 bases and J by 8 bases; unmatched bases: 20. CDR1 is SGHTS, CDR2 YDEGEE, per germline. The length of the CDR3 is 20 residues. The CDR3 DNA follows: TGTGCCAGCAGCTTGGAACAAGTACGCCTCCGGGACAGGGATAGCGAAAAACTGTTTTTT. It encodes CASSLEQVRLRDRDSEKLFF.

This clonotype was picked up many times. V gene TRBV30 combines with J gene TRBJ1-4, with TRBD1 matching over 8 bases. Trimming removed 0 bases from V and 7 bases from J; junction bases left unmatched: 7. Per the germline V gene, CDR1 is GTSNPN and CDR2 is SVGIG (reference sequence). The CDR3 contains 15 residues. CDR3 protein: CAWSVQGGVGEKLFF. The CDR3 DNA is TGTGCCTGGAGTGTACAGGGGGGCGTAGGTGAAAAACTGTTTTTT.

This clonotype was seen repeatedly, ten times or more. The V and J genes are TRBV20-1 and TRBJ2-3, with TRBD2 matching 8 bases. CDR3 length: 18 amino acids. With 3 bases clipped from V and 0 bases from J, the junction kept 14 bases outside the gene matches. Per germline, CDR1 DFQATT and CDR2 SNEGSKA (reference sequence). CDR3: CSARLGLAIRTSTDTQYF. CDR3 DNA sequence: TGCAGTGCTAGGCTCGGACTAGCCATCAGAACAAGCACAGATACGCAGTATTTT.

The table lists this clonotype with a few counts. A much larger clone sits a single nucleotide away, making a read error possible. The chain combines TRBV20-1 with TRBJ1-2, with 7 bases aligning to TRBD1. CDR1 is DFQATT and CDR2 is SNEGSKA in the germline V gene (reference sequence). This CDR3 is 13 amino acids long. For the CDR3, the DNA is TGCGGTGCTAGGTCAGGGACAGACTATGGCTACACCTTC. Translating it yields CGARSGTDYGYTF.

V and J are TRBV25-1 and TRBJ1-2; no clear D. The V end was cut by 1 base, the J end by 7 bases, with 10 bases between. Per germline, CDR1 MGHDK and CDR2 SYGVNS. This CDR3 has 13 residues. CDR3 protein: CASSEFGDPGYTF. Here the CDR3 DNA reads TGTGCCAGCAGTGAATTTGGGGATCCTGGCTACACCTTC.

This clonotype was observed many times. The chain combines TRBV28 with TRBJ1-2; D might be TRBD1 (6 bases). Deletions cut 6 bases from V and 8 bases from J, with 22 bases between. CDR1 and CDR2 from the germline V gene are MDHEN and SYDVKM. This CDR3 is 15 amino acids long. For the CDR3, the DNA is TGTGCCAGCAGCGGAGACAGGCCCACTATTGGGGGCTACACCTTC. It translates to CASSGDRPTIGGYTF.

This clonotype came up many times. V gene TRBV6-1 combines with J gene TRBJ1-1, with 7 bases aligning to TRBD1. V shed 6 bases, J shed 5 bases, and the junction held 6 bases outside the gene matches. The germline CDR1 and CDR2 sequences are MNHNS and SASEGT. The CDR3 runs to 13 residues. The CDR3 DNA reads as TGTGCCAGCAGCACCCCGACAGGGACTGAAGCTTTCTTT. Translated, it gives CASSTPTGTEAFF.